This TCR beta chain came from a study of Ad26.COV2.S vaccination and SARS-CoV-2 variants. Overall study: Ad26.COV2.S shots went into the muscle once or twice, 56 days apart.

As for treatment: some 19 received Ad26.COV2.S at low or high dose, single or two shots; 5 received placebo; per-sample allocation not given. Day 63 after the first vaccine or placebo injection was the time point for sampling. Assay: immunoSEQ multiplex PCR; the TCRdb copy retains only in-frame clones and omits some. In the table there are hundreds of thousands of clones, roughly 87% of which are singletons. The CDR3 is made up of 12 amino acids. V was cut by 1 base and J by 8 bases, with 8 bases left in between. Germline CDR1 SGHNT, CDR2 YENEEA. This chain joins TRBV11-3 and TRBJ1-1; no clear D gene. The TCR sequence derives from a person between 18 and 65 years old who received the Ad26.COV2.S COVID-19 vaccine or a placebo. Here the sequenced sample was peripheral blood, taken in a trial of Ad26.COV2.S vaccine versus placebo. The CDR3 bases are TGTGCCAGCAGCTTAGGGGCGAGGGAAGCTTTCTTT. The encoded protein is CASSLGAREAFF.